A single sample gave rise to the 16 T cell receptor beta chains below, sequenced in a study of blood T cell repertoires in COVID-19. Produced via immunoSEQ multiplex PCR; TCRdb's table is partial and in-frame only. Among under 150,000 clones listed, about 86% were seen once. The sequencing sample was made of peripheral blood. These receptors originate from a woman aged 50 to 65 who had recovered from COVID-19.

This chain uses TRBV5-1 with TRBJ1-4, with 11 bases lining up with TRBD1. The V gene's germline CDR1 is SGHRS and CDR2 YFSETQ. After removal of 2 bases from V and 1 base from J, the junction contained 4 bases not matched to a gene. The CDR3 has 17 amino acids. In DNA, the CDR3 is TGCGCCAGCAGCTTTGAGGGGACAGGGGGAACTAATGAAAAACTGTTTTTT. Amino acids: CASSFEGTGGTNEKLFF.

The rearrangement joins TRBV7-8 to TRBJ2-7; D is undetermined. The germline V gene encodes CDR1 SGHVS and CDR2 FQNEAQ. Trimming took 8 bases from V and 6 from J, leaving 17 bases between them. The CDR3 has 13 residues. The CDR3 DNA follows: TGTGCCAGCGCGACACAACAGATGGCCGAGCAGTACTTC. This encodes CASATQQMAEQYF.

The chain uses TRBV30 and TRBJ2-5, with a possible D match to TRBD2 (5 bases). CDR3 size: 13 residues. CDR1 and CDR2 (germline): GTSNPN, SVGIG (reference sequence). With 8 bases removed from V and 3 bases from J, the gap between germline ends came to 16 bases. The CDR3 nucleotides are TGTGCCGTAGAGGAGGAGTTAAAAGAGACCCAGTACTTC. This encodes CAVEEELKETQYF.

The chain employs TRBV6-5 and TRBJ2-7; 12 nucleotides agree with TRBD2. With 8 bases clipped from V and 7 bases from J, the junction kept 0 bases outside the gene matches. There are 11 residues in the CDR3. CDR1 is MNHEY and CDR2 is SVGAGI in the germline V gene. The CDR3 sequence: CASGLAGEQYF. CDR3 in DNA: TGTGCCAGCGGACTAGCGGGGGAGCAGTACTTC.

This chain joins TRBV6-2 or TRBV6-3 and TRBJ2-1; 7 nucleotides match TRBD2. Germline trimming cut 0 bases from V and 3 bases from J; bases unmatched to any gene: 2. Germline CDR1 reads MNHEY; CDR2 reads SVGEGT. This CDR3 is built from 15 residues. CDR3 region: CASSYSGGSYNEQFF. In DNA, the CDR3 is TGTGCCAGCAGTTACTCAGGCGGGAGCTACAATGAGCAGTTCTTC.

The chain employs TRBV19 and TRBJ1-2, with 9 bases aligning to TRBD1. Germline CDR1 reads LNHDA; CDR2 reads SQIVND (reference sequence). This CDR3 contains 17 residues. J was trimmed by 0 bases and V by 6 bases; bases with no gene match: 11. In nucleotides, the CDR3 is TGTGCCAGTAGCCCTATAGACAGGGGGAAAGCTAACTATGGCTACACCTTC. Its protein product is CASSPIDRGKANYGYTF. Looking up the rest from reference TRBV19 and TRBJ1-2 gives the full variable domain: DGGITQSPKYLFRKEGQNVTLSCEQNLNHDAMYWYRQDPGQGLRLIYYSQIVNDFQKGDIAEGYSVSREKKESFPLTVTSAQKNPTAFYLCASSPIDRGKANYGYTFGSGTRLTVV.

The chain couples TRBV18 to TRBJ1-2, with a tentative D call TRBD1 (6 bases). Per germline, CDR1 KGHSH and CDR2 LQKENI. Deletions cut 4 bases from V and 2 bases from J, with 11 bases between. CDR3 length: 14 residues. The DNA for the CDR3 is TGTGCCAGCTCACTGGGGCAGGGGAACTATGGCTACACCTTC. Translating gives CASSLGQGNYGYTF.

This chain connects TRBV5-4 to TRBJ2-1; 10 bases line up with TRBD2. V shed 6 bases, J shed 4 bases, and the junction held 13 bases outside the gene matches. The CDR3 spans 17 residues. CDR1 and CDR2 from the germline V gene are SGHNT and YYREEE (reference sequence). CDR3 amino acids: CASTPPSGSGGYNEQFF. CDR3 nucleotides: TGTGCCAGCACCCCTCCTAGCGGGAGTGGAGGTTACAATGAGCAGTTCTTC.

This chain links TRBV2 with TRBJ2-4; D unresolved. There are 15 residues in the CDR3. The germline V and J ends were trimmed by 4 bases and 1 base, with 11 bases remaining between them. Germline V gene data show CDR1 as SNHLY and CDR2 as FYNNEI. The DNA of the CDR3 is TGTGCCAGCAGTGCGGTGGGCTCCGCCAAAAACATTCAGTACTTC. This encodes CASSAVGSAKNIQYF.

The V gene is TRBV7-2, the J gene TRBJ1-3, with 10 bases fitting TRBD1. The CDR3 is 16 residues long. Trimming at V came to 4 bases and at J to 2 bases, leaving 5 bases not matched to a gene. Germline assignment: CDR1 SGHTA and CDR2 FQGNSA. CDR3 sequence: CASSSLGQGAGNTIYF. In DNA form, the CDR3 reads TGTGCCAGCAGCTCCCTCGGACAGGGGGCTGGAAACACCATATATTTT.

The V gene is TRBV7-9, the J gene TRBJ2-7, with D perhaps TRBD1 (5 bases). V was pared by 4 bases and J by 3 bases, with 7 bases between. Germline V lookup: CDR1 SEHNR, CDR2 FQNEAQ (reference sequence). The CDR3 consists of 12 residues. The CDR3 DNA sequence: TGTGCCAGCAGCTCACAGGACTACGAGCAGTACTTC. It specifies CASSSQDYEQYF.

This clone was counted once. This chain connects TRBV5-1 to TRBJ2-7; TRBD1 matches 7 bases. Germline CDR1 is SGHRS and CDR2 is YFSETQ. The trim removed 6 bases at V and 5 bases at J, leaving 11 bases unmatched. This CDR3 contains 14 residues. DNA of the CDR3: TGCGCCAGCACAAGGACAGGTTCTAATAACGAGCAGTACTTC. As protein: CASTRTGSNNEQYF.

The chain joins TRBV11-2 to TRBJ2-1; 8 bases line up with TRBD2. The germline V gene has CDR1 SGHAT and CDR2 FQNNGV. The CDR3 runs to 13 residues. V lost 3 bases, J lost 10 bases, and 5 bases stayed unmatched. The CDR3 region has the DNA TGTGCCAGCAGCTTCGGGATAGCGGGGGAGCAGTTCTTC. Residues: CASSFGIAGEQFF.

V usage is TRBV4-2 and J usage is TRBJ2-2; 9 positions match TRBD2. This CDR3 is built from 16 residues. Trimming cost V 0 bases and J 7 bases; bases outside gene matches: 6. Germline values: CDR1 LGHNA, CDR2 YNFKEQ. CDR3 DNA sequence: TGTGCCAGCAGCCAAGAGGCAGGACTAGCGAGCGGGGAGCTGTTTTTT. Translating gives CASSQEAGLASGELFF.

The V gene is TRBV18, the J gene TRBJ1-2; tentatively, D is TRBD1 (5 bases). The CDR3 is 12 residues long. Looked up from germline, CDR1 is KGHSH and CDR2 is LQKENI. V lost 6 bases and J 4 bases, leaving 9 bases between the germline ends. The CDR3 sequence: CASSLDSYGYTF. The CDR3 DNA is TGTGCCAGCTCCCTTGACAGCTATGGCTACACCTTC.

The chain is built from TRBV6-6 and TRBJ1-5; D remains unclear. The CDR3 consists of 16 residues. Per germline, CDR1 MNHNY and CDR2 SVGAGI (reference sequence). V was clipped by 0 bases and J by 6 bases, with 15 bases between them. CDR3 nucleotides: TGTGCCAGCAGTTACTCGACTCAGTTGAGTAGTCAGCCCCAGCATTTT. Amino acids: CASSYSTQLSSQPQHF.